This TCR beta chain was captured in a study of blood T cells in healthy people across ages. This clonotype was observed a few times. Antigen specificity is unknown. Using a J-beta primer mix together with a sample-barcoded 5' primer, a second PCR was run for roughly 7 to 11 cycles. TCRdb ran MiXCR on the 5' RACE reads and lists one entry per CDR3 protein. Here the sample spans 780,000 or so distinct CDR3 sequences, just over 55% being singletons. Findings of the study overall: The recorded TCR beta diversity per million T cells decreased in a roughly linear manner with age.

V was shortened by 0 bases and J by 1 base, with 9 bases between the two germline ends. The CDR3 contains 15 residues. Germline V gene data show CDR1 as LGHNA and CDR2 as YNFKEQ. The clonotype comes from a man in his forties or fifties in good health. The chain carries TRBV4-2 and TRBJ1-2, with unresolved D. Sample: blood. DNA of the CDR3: TGTGCCAGCAGCCAAGATTTGGCCAGTAACTATGGCTACACCTTC. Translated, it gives CASSQDLASNYGYTF.